This is a list of T cell receptor beta chains from one sample in a study of blood T cell repertoires in COVID-19. The data were produced by immunoSEQ multiplex PCR, yet TCRdb's version contains in-frame clones alone and is incomplete. Of roughly 69,000 clones in the sample, roughly 89% were seen once. Sequencing was performed on peripheral blood. The receptor source for this set is a man aged 45-65 years with acute or convalescent COVID-19. Both conserved end residues are part of each CDR3. D genes are given only for firm matches. Expanded clones get a size class; other rows say once, few or many, or leave the size out.

clone_size	v_call	j_call	d_call	cdr3_nt	cdr3_aa
NA	TRBV27	TRBJ1-6	NA	TGTGCCAGCAGTTTGTTGACCGCACGAGGGTTTTCACCCCTCCACTTT	CASSLLTARGFSPLHF
NA	TRBV12-5	TRBJ1-2	TRBD1	TGTGCTAGTGGCTCACGCCTCTGGACAGGGGAGTACTTAAGTAACTATGGCTACACCTTC	CASGSRLWTGEYLSNYGYTF
once	TRBV6-5	TRBJ2-7	TRBD2	TGTGCCAGCAGTTATGGGCTAGCGGCTTCCTACGAGCAGTACTTC	CASSYGLAASYEQYF
NA	TRBV7-7	TRBJ2-1	TRBD2	TGTGCCAGCAGCTTAGGACTAGCGGGAGCTGGCTATGAGCAGTTCTTC	CASSLGLAGAGYEQFF
NA	TRBV7-2	TRBJ1-1	NA	TGTGCCAGCAGCCAACAAAATTCAGGGGTGGGCACTGAAGCTTTCTTT	CASSQQNSGVGTEAFF
NA	TRBV21-1	TRBJ1-6	NA	TGTGCCAGCAGCGCTCGGGACAGCATTTTTCATTCACCCCTCCACTTT	CASSARDSIFHSPLHF
NA	TRBV29-1	TRBJ1-4	NA	TGCAGCGTTGAAGATGAGAGGGCCCGAGTGGAAAAACTGTTTTTT	CSVEDERARVEKLFF
once	TRBV30	TRBJ1-3	NA	TGTGCCTGGAACGACAGGAGCTCTGGAAACACCATATATTTT	CAWNDRSSGNTIYF
NA	TRBV13	TRBJ2-7	TRBD1	TGTGCCAGCAGCCTCTCAGGGACAGGGATCTACGAGCAGTACTTC	CASSLSGTGIYEQYF
NA	TRBV12-3/TRBV12-4	TRBJ1-2	NA	TGTGCCAGCAGTTTACAGGGGATAAATGGCTACACCTTC	CASSLQGINGYTF
NA	TRBV6-5	TRBJ2-7	TRBD2	TGTGCCAGCAGGCTTAGCGGGCGCGCCTACGAGCAGTACTTC	CASRLSGRAYEQYF
NA	TRBV11-2	TRBJ2-1	NA	TGTGCCAGCAGCTTAAAAGGCGGAGCCTCTTCCTACAATGAGCAGTTCTTC	CASSLKGGASSYNEQFF
NA	TRBV4-3	TRBJ2-1	NA	TGCGCCAGCAGCCGGGAGTCCTACAATGAGCAGTTCTTC	CASSRESYNEQFF
NA	TRBV7-9	TRBJ2-5	TRBD2	TGTGCCAGCAGCTTAGGTGGTAGCGGGAGACAAGAGACCCAGTACTTC	CASSLGGSGRQETQYF
NA	TRBV11-2	TRBJ2-7	TRBD2	TGTGCCAGCAGCTTGGGACTAGCGTACGAGCAGTACTTC	CASSLGLAYEQYF
NA	TRBV6-5	TRBJ2-7	TRBD1	TGTGCCAGCAGCTACGGACAGGGGGGCTACGAGCAGTACTTC	CASSYGQGGYEQYF
NA	TRBV5-3	TRBJ2-1	TRBD2	TGTGCCAGAAGCTTGCGGGAGGGCCCGGAAACGGGCGCCTACAATGAGCAGTTCTTC	CARSLREGPETGAYNEQFF
NA	TRBV30	TRBJ1-1	NA	TGTGCCTGGGCGGGTGAGAACACTGAAGCTTTCTTT	CAWAGENTEAFF